The 12 T cell receptor beta chains listed next were all sequenced from one sample in a study of neurological immune-mediated disorders. This sample's time point: technical triplicate 2. Each CDR3 protein gets one entry after TCRdb re-called the 5' RACE reads with MiXCR. Of under 70,000 distinct CDR3 sequences listed, 20% to 30% were seen once; the top ten hold 3.5% to 5.5%. Sequencing used PBMCs. The source is a man between 60 and 75 years old with HTLV-1-associated myelopathy (HAM/TSP).

This clonotype has a count of ten or more. This chain uses TRBV5-5 with TRBJ2-2; a possible D gene is TRBD1 (6 bases). The CDR3 consists of 14 residues. The germline V and J ends were trimmed by 9 bases and 2 bases, with 14 bases remaining between them. Looked up from germline, CDR1 is SGHKS and CDR2 is YYEKEE (reference sequence). The CDR3 coding sequence is TGTGCCACCAGGTCACAGGGTAACACCGGGGAGCTGTTTTTT. This gives the protein CATRSQGNTGELFF.

The table lists this clonotype with many counts. V is TRBV7-9 and J is TRBJ2-7; maybe TRBD1 (5 bases). Trimming stripped 5 bases from V and 3 bases from J, with 26 bases between. This CDR3 has 18 amino acids. CDR1 and CDR2 (germline): SEHNR, FQNEAQ (reference sequence). The DNA for the CDR3 is TGTGCCAGCAGCGGCTCCCAGGGAACCCAGGCCCCACTCTACGAGCAGTACTTC. Translation gives CASSGSQGTQAPLYEQYF.

This clonotype was detected ten times or more. V gene TRBV5-1 combines with J gene TRBJ2-1, with a possible D match to TRBD2 (7 bases). V was shortened by 4 bases and J by 5 bases, with 16 bases between the two germline ends. The CDR3 contains 15 residues. Germline assignment: CDR1 SGHRS and CDR2 YFSETQ. The CDR3 region is CASSPRGGGDNEQFF. As DNA, the CDR3 is TGCGCCAGCAGCCCCCGAGGGGGGGGAGACAATGAGCAGTTCTTC.

The sample holds many counts of this clonotype. This chain joins TRBV20-1 and TRBJ2-1; no clear D gene. CDR3 size: 16 residues. CDR1 and CDR2 (germline): DFQATT, SNEGSKA (reference sequence). The V and J ends lost 6 bases and 0 bases respectively, with 18 bases between them. CDR3 in DNA: TGCAGTGCCCCCCTATCGGGCAAGAGCTCCTACAATGAGCAGTTCTTC. The encoded protein is CSAPLSGKSSYNEQFF.

This clonotype has at least ten counts. The V call is TRBV7-2, the J call TRBJ2-7; 10 bases line up with TRBD2. Germline values: CDR1 SGHTA, CDR2 FQGNSA. Germline trimming cut 4 bases from V and 3 bases from J; bases unmatched to any gene: 12. The CDR3 is made up of 17 amino acids. The CDR3 is CASSWGTGTSVNYEQYF. The CDR3 DNA sequence: TGTGCCAGCAGCTGGGGGACCGGGACTAGCGTTAACTACGAGCAGTACTTC.

The chain links TRBV11-3 to TRBJ2-3; no reliable D call. This CDR3 contains 12 residues. Per the germline V gene, CDR1 is SGHNT and CDR2 is YENEEA. Trimming took off 5 bases at V and 2 bases at J, with 5 bases between the two ends. CDR3 loop: CASSQDTDTQYF. The CDR3, as DNA: TGTGCCAGCAGCCAGGACACAGATACGCAGTATTTT. The full variable domain, rest sourced from reference TRBV11-3 and TRBJ2-3, is EAGVVQSPRYKIIEKKQPVAFWCNPISGHNTLYWYLQNLGQGPELLIRYENEEAVDDSQLPKDRFSAERLKGVDSTLKIQPAELGDSAVYLCASSQDTDTQYFGPGTRLTVL.

This clonotype was seen many times. V is TRBV24-1 and J is TRBJ2-3; TRBD2 aligns across 13 bases. The CDR3 has 16 residues. J gave up 4 bases and V 1 base, and 1 base lay outside the gene matches. The germline V gene has CDR1 KGHDR and CDR2 SFDVKD. CDR3 in DNA: TGTGCCACCAGTGATTTTGGACTAGCGGGAGCAGATACGCAGTATTTT. Amino acid sequence: CATSDFGLAGADTQYF.

Many counts were recorded for this clonotype. V gene TRBV6-5 combines with J gene TRBJ2-3; a weak D match, TRBD2 (5 bases). Germline CDR1 MNHEY, CDR2 SVGAGI. This CDR3 contains 16 residues. V lost 4 bases to trimming and J lost 4 bases, with 18 bases between them. The chain's CDR3 is CASSSHSSTAADTQYF. For the CDR3, the DNA is TGTGCCAGCAGTTCGCACTCTAGCACCGCCGCAGATACGCAGTATTTT.

This clonotype occurred many times. The rearrangement joins TRBV20-1 to TRBJ1-3, with D unclear. CDR1 is DFQATT, CDR2 SNEGSKA, per germline (reference sequence). This CDR3 contains 14 residues. V lost 0 bases and J 0 bases, leaving 6 bases between the germline ends. CDR3 DNA sequence: TGCAGTGCTAGAGACCACACCTCTGGAAACACCATATATTTT. Its protein is CSARDHTSGNTIYF.

This clonotype was detected ten times or more. V is TRBV20-1 and J is TRBJ2-1; D remains unclear. CDR1 and CDR2 (germline): DFQATT, SNEGSKA (reference sequence). The CDR3 contains 12 residues. V was clipped by 3 bases and J by 8 bases, with 11 bases between them. Here the CDR3 reads CSARYLVHEQFF. CDR3 DNA: TGCAGTGCTAGGTATCTAGTCCATGAGCAGTTCTTC.

Turning to this clonotype: This sequence may be a read error, since a much larger clone differs from it by one base. The chain combines TRBV6-6 with TRBJ2-3; 9 bases are shared with TRBD2. Germline V gene data show CDR1 as MNHNY and CDR2 as SVGAGI (reference sequence). V trimming: 0 bases; J trimming: 4 bases; junction bases outside the gene matches: 8. The CDR3 has 17 residues. The CDR3 DNA reads TGTGCCAGCAGTTACTCGGAAGCGGGAGGACCGGCAGATACGCAGTATTTT. It is translated as CASSYSEAGGPADTQYF.

In its sample, this clonotype was seen many times. The rearrangement links TRBV6-1 to TRBJ2-1; D uncertain. V was shortened by 6 bases and J by 0 bases, with 12 bases between the two germline ends. Germline lookup yields CDR1 MNHNS and CDR2 SASEGT. This CDR3 is built from 15 residues. The CDR3 is CASRESPSSYNEQFF. The CDR3, as DNA: TGTGCCAGCAGGGAGAGTCCGAGCTCCTACAATGAGCAGTTCTTC.